A single sample is the source of the 20 T cell receptor beta chains below, sequenced in a study of follicular helper T cells after annual influenza vaccination listed by TCRdb under 2017. Sample time point, as interpreted from the label and publication: 2015-2016 season, pre-vaccination. Library creation used the immunoSEQ multiplex PCR assay. As stored in TCRdb, this immuneACCESS dataset retains in-frame rearrangements with V and J assigned. A fraction of the clones does not appear; measured against another copy, unresolved V genes explain less than half of the discrepancy, and the remainder lacks a known reason. This sample holds approximately 15,000 clones; about four fifths were observed only once. The top ten constitute approximately 0.4% of the sample. Sequencing was performed on CXCR5- memory CD4+ T cells sorted from blood, taken on the day of influenza vaccination. The cell subset or site tag for this specimen amounts to: CXCR5- memory CD4 T cells. These receptors were taken from an adult who received the influenza vaccine.

The chain carries TRBV11-2 and TRBJ1-5; D unclear. Germline CDR1 SGHAT, CDR2 FQNNGV. The CDR3 is made up of 15 amino acids. V shed 6 bases and J shed 0 bases, with 12 bases lying between them. CDR3 protein: CASRLDGGSNQPQHF. CDR3 sequence (DNA): TGTGCCAGCAGACTTGACGGTGGTAGCAATCAGCCCCAGCATTTT.

The chain links TRBV19 to TRBJ2-1; D perhaps matches TRBD1 (5 bases). Between the trimmed V and J ends, which lost 4 bases and 2 bases, there was a span of 12 bases. Germline-derived CDR1 and CDR2 are LNHDA and SQIVND (reference sequence). This CDR3 is 15 amino acids long. The CDR3 DNA is TGTGCCAGTAGTAGAACAGGCCTCCCCTACAATGAGCAGTTCTTC. This sequence encodes CASSRTGLPYNEQFF.

The chain combines TRBV27 with TRBJ1-2; the match to TRBD1 covers 9 bases. Germline V gene sequence: CDR1 MNHEY, CDR2 SMNVEV (reference sequence). CDR3 length equals 14 residues. Germline trimming cut 3 bases from V and 8 bases from J; bases unmatched to any gene: 7. The DNA of the CDR3 is TGTGCCAGCAGTTTGTTCGGGACAGGGCAAGGCTACACCTTC. This gives the protein CASSLFGTGQGYTF.

The J gene is TRBJ1-2, the V gene TRBV28; 8 nucleotides agree with TRBD1. The junction had 1 base not matched to a gene; V was cut back by 8 bases and J by 2 bases. The CDR3 is 12 amino acids. CDR1 and CDR2 from the germline V gene are MDHEN and SYDVKM. DNA of the CDR3: TGTGCCAGCCGGGACAGGAACTATGGCTACACCTTC. Protein product: CASRDRNYGYTF.

The CDR3 DNA reads as TGTGCCAGCAGCCCAGGGGAGGGCTACACCTTC. It is translated as CASSPGEGYTF. The chain uses TRBV6-5 and TRBJ1-2; a weak D match, TRBD1 (6 bases). Germline loops: CDR1 MNHEY, CDR2 SVGAGI. Deletions cut 6 bases from V and 8 bases from J, with 10 bases between. CDR3 length equals 11 residues.

V and J are TRBV7-2 and TRBJ2-5; 9 positions match TRBD1. The germline gives CDR1 SGHTA, CDR2 FQGNSA. Losses at the gene ends were 4 bases for V and 4 bases for J; bases not matched to a gene: 7. The CDR3 sequence is 15 residues long. The CDR3 reads CASSSGYRGRETQYF. In DNA, the CDR3 is TGTGCCAGCAGCTCGGGATACAGGGGGCGAGAGACCCAGTACTTC.

The chain employs TRBV7-8 and TRBJ1-4; weak D call: TRBD1 (6 bases). The V end lost 4 bases, the J end lost 1 base, and 13 bases lay between the germline ends. The germline gives CDR1 SGHVS, CDR2 FQNEAQ. The CDR3 covers 16 residues. CDR3 coding DNA: TGTGCCAGCAGCTCAGTAAGGACAGTAACTAATGAAAAACTGTTTTTT. It translates to CASSSVRTVTNEKLFF.

The V gene is TRBV11-2, the J gene TRBJ2-7; the D is unclear. The CDR3 runs 13 residues. V was cut by 1 base and J by 2 bases, with 6 bases left in between. Germline V gene data show CDR1 as SGHAT and CDR2 as FQNNGV. The DNA for the CDR3 is TGTGCCAGCAGCTTAGTACAGCCCTACGAGCAGTACTTC. Translating gives CASSLVQPYEQYF.

The CDR3 spells CSARPTETQYF. The CDR3 nucleotides are TGCAGTGCTAGACCCACCGAGACCCAGTACTTC. V usage is TRBV20-1 and J usage is TRBJ2-5; the D is unclear. V lost 2 bases, J lost 5 bases, and 6 bases lay in between. Per the germline V gene, CDR1 is DFQATT and CDR2 is SNEGSKA (reference sequence). The CDR3 contains 11 residues.

This clone was detected only once. The V gene is TRBV6-5, the J gene TRBJ1-4, with D unclear. The V end was cut by 0 bases, the J end by 11 bases, with 10 bases between. Germline V CDR1 and CDR2: MNHEY, SVGAGI. This CDR3 is 13 amino acids long. The CDR3 nucleotides are TGTGCCAGCAGTTACTCCCGAGGTGGGAAACTGTTTTTT. It translates to CASSYSRGGKLFF.

The V call is TRBV12-5, the J call TRBJ2-1, with TRBD2 matching over 9 bases. There are 17 residues in the CDR3. CDR1 is LGHNT and CDR2 is FRNRAP in the germline V gene. J was trimmed by 5 bases and V by 0 bases; bases with no gene match: 8. This CDR3 is CASGLVLGGGENNEQFF. CDR3 bases: TGTGCTAGTGGTTTGGTACTTGGCGGGGGGGAAAACAATGAGCAGTTCTTC.

The chain has TRBV7-2 and TRBJ1-1, with D unresolved. In germline, CDR1 is SGHTA, CDR2 FQGNSA. Trimming took off 4 bases at V and 9 bases at J, with 18 bases between the two ends. This CDR3 spans 14 amino acids. This chain's CDR3 is CASSSLASTWKAFF. In DNA, the CDR3 is TGTGCCAGCAGCTCTTTGGCCAGTACGTGGAAAGCTTTCTTT. The entire variable domain, with the rest obtained from reference TRBV7-2 and TRBJ1-1, is as follows: GAGVSQSPSNKVTEKGKDVELRCDPISGHTALYWYRQSLGQGLEFLIYFQGNSAPDKSGLPSDRFSAERTGGSVSTLTIQRTQQEDSAVYLCASSSLASTWKAFFGQGTRLTVV.

The chain is built from TRBV28 and TRBJ2-5, with 10 nucleotides matching TRBD2. The CDR3 is 15 amino acids. Germline loops: CDR1 MDHEN, CDR2 SYDVKM. The junction had 4 bases not matched to a gene; V was cut back by 4 bases and J by 2 bases. The CDR3: CASSWGAGGQETQYF. For the CDR3, the DNA is TGTGCCAGCAGTTGGGGAGCGGGGGGGCAAGAGACCCAGTACTTC.

This clone occurred a few times. V and J are TRBV18 and TRBJ1-2; 9 bases are a match to TRBD1. CDR1 KGHSH and CDR2 LQKENI come from the germline V gene. This CDR3 region has 16 residues. J was trimmed by 5 bases and V by 3 bases; bases with no gene match: 10. CDR3 amino acids: CASSPPGTGIPYGYTF. The CDR3 nucleotides read TGTGCCAGCTCACCCCCCGGGACAGGGATCCCTTATGGCTACACCTTC.

This clone was seen only once. This sequence joins TRBV7-9 and TRBJ2-3; D unclear. Per germline, CDR1 SEHNR and CDR2 FQNEAQ (reference sequence). The CDR3 contains 17 residues. Between the trimmed V and J ends, which lost 2 bases and 1 base, there was a span of 16 bases. The CDR3 DNA reads as TGTGCCAGCAGCTTAAGGGCCGACCCCTTGGGCACAGATACGCAGTATTTT. Amino acid sequence: CASSLRADPLGTDTQYF. Drawing the rest from reference TRBV7-9 and TRBJ2-3, the complete variable domain is DTGVSQNPRHKITKRGQNVTFRCDPISEHNRLYWYRQTLGQGPEFLTYFQNEAQLEKSRLLSDRFSAERPKGSFSTLEIQRTEQGDSAMYLCASSLRADPLGTDTQYFGPGTRLTVL.

This rearrangement joins TRBV2 to TRBJ1-5; D remains ambiguous. Trimming shortened V by 8 bases and J by 8 bases, and 31 bases separated the two germline ends. Germline CDR1 reads SNHLY; CDR2 reads FYNNEI. The CDR3 has 18 amino acids. CDR3: CASAGTDGVISEVEPQHF. The CDR3 DNA reads as TGTGCCAGCGCGGGAACCGACGGGGTCATTTCGGAGGTGGAGCCCCAGCATTTT.

The chain combines TRBV5-1 with TRBJ2-1; tentative D call: TRBD2 (5 bases). Germline V CDR1 and CDR2: SGHRS, YFSETQ. The CDR3 runs 17 residues. Trimming cost V 3 bases and J 0 bases, with 16 bases left between them. CDR3 in DNA: TGCGCCAGCAGCTCCCACCGGACGGGGTACTCCTACAATGAGCAGTTCTTC. Translated, it gives CASSSHRTGYSYNEQFF.

V is TRBV5-1 and J is TRBJ2-3; 15 bases agree with TRBD2. V lost 4 bases to trimming and J lost 2 bases; unmatched junction nucleotides: 5. The CDR3 sequence is 17 residues long. Germline V CDR1 and CDR2: SGHRS, YFSETQ. CDR3 coding DNA: TGCGCCAGCAGCAGGGGACTAGCGGGGGGCTTCACAGATACGCAGTATTTT. This codes for CASSRGLAGGFTDTQYF.

The V and J genes are TRBV6-5 and TRBJ2-7; 11 positions match TRBD1. The CDR3 is made up of 14 amino acids. Germline V gene data show CDR1 as MNHEY and CDR2 as SVGAGI. The V gene end was trimmed by 5 bases and the J gene end by 5 bases; junction bases not matched to a gene: 5. The DNA of the CDR3 is TGTGCCAGCAGTCAGGACAGGGGGCTCAACGAGCAGTACTTC. This encodes CASSQDRGLNEQYF.

This clone was detected only a few times. The CDR3 DNA sequence: TGTGCCAGCTCACCTGGCAGGGGCGACGAGCAGTACTTC. Its protein product is CASSPGRGDEQYF. The chain combines TRBV18 with TRBJ2-7, with D possibly matching TRBD1 (6 bases). The V and J ends lost 3 bases and 5 bases respectively, with 11 bases between them. The germline V gene encodes CDR1 KGHSH and CDR2 LQKENI. The CDR3 extends over 13 amino acids.